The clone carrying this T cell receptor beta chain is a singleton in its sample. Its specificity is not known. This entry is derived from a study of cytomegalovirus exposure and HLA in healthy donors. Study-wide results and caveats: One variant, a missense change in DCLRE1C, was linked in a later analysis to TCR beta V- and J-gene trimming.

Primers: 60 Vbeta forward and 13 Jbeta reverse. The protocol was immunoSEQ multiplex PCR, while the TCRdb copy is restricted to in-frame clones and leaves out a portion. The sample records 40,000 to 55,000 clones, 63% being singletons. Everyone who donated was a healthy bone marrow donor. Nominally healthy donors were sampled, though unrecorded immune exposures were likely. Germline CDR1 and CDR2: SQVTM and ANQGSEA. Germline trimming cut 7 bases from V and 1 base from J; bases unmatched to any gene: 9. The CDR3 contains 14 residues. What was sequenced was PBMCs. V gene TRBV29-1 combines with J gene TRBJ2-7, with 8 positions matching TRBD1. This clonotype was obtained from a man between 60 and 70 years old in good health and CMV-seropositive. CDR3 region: CSERQGAISYEQYF. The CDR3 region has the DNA TGCAGCGAACGCCAGGGGGCGATATCCTACGAGCAGTACTTC.